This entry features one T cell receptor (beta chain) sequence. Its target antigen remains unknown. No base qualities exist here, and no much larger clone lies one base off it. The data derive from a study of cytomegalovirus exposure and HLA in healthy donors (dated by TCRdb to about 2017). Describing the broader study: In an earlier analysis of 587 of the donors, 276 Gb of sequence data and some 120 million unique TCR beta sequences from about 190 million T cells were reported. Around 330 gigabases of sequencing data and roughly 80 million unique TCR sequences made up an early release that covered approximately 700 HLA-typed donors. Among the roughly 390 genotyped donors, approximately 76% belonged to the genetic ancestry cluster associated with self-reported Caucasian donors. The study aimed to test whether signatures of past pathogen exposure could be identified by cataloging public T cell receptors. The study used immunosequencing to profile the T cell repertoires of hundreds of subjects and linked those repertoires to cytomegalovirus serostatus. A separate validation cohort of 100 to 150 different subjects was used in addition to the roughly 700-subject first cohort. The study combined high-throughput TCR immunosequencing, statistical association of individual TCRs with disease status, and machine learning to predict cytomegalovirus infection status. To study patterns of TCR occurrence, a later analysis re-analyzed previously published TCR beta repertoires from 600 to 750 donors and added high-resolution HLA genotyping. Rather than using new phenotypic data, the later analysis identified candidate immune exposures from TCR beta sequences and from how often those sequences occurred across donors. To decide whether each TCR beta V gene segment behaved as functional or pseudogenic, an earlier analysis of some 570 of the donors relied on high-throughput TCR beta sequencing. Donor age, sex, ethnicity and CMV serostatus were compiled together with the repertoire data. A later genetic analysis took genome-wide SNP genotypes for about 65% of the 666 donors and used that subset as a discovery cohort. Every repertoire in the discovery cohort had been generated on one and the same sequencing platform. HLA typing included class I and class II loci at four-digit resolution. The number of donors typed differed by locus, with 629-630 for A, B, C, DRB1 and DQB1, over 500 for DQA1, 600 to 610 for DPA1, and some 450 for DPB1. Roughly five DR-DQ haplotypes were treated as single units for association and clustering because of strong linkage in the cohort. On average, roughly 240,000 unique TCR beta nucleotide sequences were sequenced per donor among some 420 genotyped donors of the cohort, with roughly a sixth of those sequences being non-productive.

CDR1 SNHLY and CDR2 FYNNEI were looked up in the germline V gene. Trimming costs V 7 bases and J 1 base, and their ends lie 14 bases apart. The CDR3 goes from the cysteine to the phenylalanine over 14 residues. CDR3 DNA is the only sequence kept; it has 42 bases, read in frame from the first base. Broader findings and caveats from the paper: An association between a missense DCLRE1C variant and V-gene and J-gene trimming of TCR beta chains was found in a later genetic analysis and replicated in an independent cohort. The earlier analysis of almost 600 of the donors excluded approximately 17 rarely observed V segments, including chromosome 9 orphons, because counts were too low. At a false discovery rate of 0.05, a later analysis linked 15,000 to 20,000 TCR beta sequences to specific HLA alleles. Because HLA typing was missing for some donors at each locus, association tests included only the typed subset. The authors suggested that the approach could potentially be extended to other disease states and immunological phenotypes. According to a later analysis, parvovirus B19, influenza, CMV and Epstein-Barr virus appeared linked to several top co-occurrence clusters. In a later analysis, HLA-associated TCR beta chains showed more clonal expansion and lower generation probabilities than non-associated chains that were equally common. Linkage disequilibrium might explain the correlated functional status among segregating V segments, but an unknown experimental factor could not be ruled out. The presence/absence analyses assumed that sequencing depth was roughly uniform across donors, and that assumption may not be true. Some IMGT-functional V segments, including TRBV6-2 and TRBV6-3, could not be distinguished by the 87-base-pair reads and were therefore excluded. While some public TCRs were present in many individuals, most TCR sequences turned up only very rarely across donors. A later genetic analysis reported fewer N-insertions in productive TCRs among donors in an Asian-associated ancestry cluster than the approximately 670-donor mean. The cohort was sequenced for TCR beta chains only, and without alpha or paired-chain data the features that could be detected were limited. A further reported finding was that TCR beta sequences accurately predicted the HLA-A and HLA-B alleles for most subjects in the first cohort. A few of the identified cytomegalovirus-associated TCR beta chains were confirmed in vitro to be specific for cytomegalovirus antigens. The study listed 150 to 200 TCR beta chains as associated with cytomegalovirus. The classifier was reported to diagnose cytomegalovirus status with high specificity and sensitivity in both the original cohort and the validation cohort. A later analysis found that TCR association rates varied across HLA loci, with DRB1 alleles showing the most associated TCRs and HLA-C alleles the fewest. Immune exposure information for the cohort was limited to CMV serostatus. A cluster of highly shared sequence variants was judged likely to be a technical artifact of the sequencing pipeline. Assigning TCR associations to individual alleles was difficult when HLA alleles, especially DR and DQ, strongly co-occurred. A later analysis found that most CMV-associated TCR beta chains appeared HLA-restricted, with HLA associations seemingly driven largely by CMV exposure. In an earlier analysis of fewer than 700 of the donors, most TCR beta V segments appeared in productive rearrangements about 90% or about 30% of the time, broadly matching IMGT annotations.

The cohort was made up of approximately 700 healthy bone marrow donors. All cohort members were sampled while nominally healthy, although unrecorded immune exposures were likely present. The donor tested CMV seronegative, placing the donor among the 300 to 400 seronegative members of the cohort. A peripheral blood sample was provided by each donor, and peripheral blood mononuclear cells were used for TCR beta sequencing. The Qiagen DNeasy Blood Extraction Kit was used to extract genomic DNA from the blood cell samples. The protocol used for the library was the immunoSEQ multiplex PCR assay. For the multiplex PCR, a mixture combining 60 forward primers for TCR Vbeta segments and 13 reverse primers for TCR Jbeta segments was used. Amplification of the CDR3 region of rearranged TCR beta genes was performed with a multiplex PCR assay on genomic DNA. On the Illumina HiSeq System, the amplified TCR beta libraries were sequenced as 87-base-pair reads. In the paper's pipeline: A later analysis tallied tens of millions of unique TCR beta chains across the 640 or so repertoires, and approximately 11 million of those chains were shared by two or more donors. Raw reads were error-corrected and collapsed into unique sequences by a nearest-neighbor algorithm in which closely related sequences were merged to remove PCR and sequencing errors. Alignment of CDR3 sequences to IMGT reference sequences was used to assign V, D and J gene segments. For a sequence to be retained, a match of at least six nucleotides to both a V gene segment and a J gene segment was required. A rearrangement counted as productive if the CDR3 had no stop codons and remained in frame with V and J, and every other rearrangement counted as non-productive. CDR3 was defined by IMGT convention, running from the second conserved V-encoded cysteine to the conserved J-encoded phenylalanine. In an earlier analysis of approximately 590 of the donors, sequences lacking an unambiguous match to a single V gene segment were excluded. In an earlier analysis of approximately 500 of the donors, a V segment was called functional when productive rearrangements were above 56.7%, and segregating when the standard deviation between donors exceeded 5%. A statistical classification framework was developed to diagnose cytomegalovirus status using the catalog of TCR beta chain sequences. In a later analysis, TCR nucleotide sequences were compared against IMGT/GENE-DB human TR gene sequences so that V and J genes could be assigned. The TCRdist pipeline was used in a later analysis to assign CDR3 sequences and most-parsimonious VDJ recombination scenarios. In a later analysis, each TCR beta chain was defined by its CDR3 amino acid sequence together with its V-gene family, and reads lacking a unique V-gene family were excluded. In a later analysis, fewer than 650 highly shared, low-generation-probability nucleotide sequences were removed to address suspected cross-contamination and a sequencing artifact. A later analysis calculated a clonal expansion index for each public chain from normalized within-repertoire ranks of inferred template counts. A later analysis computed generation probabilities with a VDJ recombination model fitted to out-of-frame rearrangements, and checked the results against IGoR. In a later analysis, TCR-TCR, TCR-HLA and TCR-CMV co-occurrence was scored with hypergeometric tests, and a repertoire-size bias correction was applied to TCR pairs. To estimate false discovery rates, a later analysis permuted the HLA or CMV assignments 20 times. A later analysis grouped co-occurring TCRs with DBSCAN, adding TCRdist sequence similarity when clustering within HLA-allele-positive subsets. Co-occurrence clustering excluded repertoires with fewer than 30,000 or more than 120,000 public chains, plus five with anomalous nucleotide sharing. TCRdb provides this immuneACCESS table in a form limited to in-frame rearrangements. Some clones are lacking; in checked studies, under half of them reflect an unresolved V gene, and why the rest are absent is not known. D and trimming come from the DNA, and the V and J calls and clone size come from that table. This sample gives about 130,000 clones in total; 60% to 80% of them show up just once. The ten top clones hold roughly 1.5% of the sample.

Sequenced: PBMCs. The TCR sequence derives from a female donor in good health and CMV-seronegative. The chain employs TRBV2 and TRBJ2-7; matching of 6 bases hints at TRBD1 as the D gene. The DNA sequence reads TGTGCCAGCATGGGGGCCCGCCGGTCCTACGAGCAGTACTTC. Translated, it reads CASMGARRSYEQYF.